Sequencing of this TCR beta chain was carried out in a study of T-cell reconstitution after alpha-beta-depleted transplantation in children. V lost 1 base and J lost 7, with 11 bases in between. The V gene's germline CDR1 is SEHNR and CDR2 FQNEAQ (reference sequence). The CDR3 is 14 amino acids. TCRbeta library preparation incorporated unique molecular identifiers. TCRdb ran MiXCR on the PCR reads and lists one entry per CDR3 protein. The sample carries more than 200,000 distinct CDR3 sequences, about 25% recorded once. This clonotype was observed a handful of times. This clonotype was obtained from a girl aged 2 to 9 with Fanconi anemia, due to receive a stem cell transplant. The sequencing here drew on PBMCs, taken before TCRalphabeta/CD19-depleted stem cell transplant. V gene TRBV7-9 combines with J gene TRBJ2-1; unclear D gene. CDR3 loop: CASSLGLPGNEQFF. The CDR3 DNA reads TGTGCCAGCAGCTTAGGGCTACCTGGGAATGAGCAGTTCTTC.